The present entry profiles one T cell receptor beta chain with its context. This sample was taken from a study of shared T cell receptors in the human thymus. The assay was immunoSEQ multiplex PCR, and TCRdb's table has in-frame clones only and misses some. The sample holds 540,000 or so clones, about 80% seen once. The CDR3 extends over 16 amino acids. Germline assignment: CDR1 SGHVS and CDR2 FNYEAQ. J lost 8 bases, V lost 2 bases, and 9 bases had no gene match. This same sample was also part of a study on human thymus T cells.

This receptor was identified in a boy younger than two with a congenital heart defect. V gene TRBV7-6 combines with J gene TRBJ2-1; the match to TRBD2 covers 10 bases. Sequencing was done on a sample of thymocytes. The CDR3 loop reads CASSLSATSGNHEQFF. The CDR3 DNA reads TGTGCCAGCAGCTTATCGGCCACTAGCGGGAACCATGAGCAGTTCTTC.